This note documents a single T cell receptor beta chain sequence. Assay used: immunoSEQ multiplex PCR; TCRdb lists only in-frame clones, some missing. Of approximately 220,000 clones listed, 80% to 85% are singletons. Germline loops: CDR1 MNHNY, CDR2 SVGAGI (reference sequence). The V segment lost 2 bases and the J segment 4 bases; nucleotides outside the gene matches: 3. The CDR3 extends over 15 amino acids. This record comes from a study of blood T cell repertoires in COVID-19. Sample: peripheral blood. The clonotype comes from a woman aged 60-75 years with acute or convalescent COVID-19. The V and J genes are TRBV6-6 and TRBJ1-5; 9 nucleotides agree with TRBD1. CDR3 sequence (DNA): TGTGCCAGCAGTTACGAGGGACAGGGTAATCAGCCCCAGCATTTT. This encodes CASSYEGQGNQPQHF.